This T cell receptor beta chain was captured by sequencing in a study of CD8 T cells in ankylosing spondylitis. MiXCR, run by TCRdb on the 5' RACE reads, gives a single entry per CDR3 protein. The sample yields 220,000 or so distinct CDR3 sequences, about 18% seen once. This clonotype is a singleton in its sample. The antigen remains undetermined. Study conclusions and caveats: Disease-linked clones were reportedly significantly enriched in matched ankylosing spondylitis synovial fluid. A TCR beta motif of roughly 8 highly homologous variants seemed to mark ankylosing spondylitis blood.

The V end lost 6 bases, the J end lost 0 bases, and 21 bases lay between the germline ends. Germline V CDR1 and CDR2: LNHDA, SQIVND (reference sequence). This CDR3 is built from 18 residues. The chain has TRBV19 and TRBJ1-5, with D possibly matching TRBD1 (6 bases). The clonotype originates from a male donor with ankylosing spondylitis. Sequencing was performed on blood, either unsorted or a sorted T cell fraction (not recorded which). For the CDR3, the DNA is TGTGCCAGTAGAAGGAATGTGGACAGCGTTTATAGCAATCAGCCCCAGCATTTT. Its protein product is CASRRNVDSVYSNQPQHF.